The 26 T cell receptor beta chains presented below share a single source sample, sequenced in a study of shared T cell receptors in the human thymus. TCRdb's copy holds only in-frame clones and misses some; the assay was immunoSEQ multiplex PCR. Of some 760,000 clones listed, 70% to 90% are singletons. These data are also associated with another study on human thymus T cells.

Sequencing was carried out using thymocytes. The receptors derive from a girl under three years old with a congenital heart defect.

The V call is TRBV2, the J call TRBJ2-3; D call uncertain. CDR1 and CDR2 from the germline V gene are SNHLY and FYNNEI. This CDR3 region has 16 residues. The V end lost 6 bases, the J end lost 3 bases, and 19 bases lay between the germline ends. The CDR3 sequence is CASRTAPRRGTDTQYF. DNA of the CDR3: TGTGCCAGCAGAACCGCGCCTAGGCGAGGTACAGATACGCAGTATTTT.

The chain employs TRBV4-3 and TRBJ1-6, with 9 bases identical to TRBD1. CDR3 size: 15 residues. Germline trimming cut 5 bases from V and 5 bases from J; bases unmatched to any gene: 4. Per the germline V gene, CDR1 is LGHNA and CDR2 is YSLEER. The CDR3 is CASSWGTGNNSPLHF. CDR3 nucleotide sequence: TGCGCCAGCAGCTGGGGGACAGGGAATAATTCACCCCTCCACTTT.

The rearrangement uses TRBV6-4 and TRBJ1-3; D unclear. The germline CDR1 and CDR2 sequences are MRHNA and SNTAGT. The CDR3 covers 13 residues. The V end was cut by 7 bases, the J end by 4 bases, with 11 bases between. DNA of the CDR3: TGTGCCAGCACCCCGGGAGGGGGAAACACCATATATTTT. Translating it yields CASTPGGGNTIYF.

The J gene is TRBJ1-2, the V gene TRBV1; TRBD1 is the table's D call and was not checked against the DNA. TRBV1 is given as a pseudogene. CDR3 length equals 16 residues. CDR3 in DNA: TGCACCAGCAGCCAAGATCCTATCGGCAGGCCCTATGGCTACACCTTC. Translating it yields CTSSQDPIGRPYGYTF.

The genes are TRBV27 and TRBJ2-7; TRBD1 aligns across 10 bases. Trimming took 6 bases from V and 2 from J; bases not matched to a gene: 1. This CDR3 has 13 residues. The germline V gene has CDR1 MNHEY and CDR2 SMNVEV (reference sequence). The CDR3 DNA is TGTGCCAGCAGGGACAGGGGGGCCTACGAGCAGTACTTC. Translating gives CASRDRGAYEQYF.

V and J are TRBV6-1 and TRBJ2-3; D uncertain. CDR1 and CDR2 from the germline V gene are MNHNS and SASEGT. This CDR3 contains 15 residues. Deletions cut 5 bases from V and 7 bases from J, with 19 bases between. The CDR3 region has the DNA TGTGCCAGCAGTTCGCGACACTTAGATCCTCATACGCAGTATTTT. Translating gives CASSSRHLDPHTQYF.

This clone is a singleton in its sample. The chain recombines TRBV5-1 with TRBJ1-2; TRBD1 agrees at 9 bases. The germline gives CDR1 SGHRS, CDR2 YFSETQ. This CDR3 is built from 14 residues. J lost 8 bases, V lost 9 bases, and 14 bases had no gene match. The CDR3 spells CANLRQGDVRGYTF. The CDR3 DNA reads TGCGCCAACCTCCGACAGGGGGACGTGAGGGGCTACACCTTC.

This clone was observed a few times. The gene calls are TRBV27 and TRBJ1-5, with TRBD1 identical over 7 bases. The V gene end was trimmed by 6 bases and the J gene end by 2 bases; junction bases not matched to a gene: 7. This CDR3 is 15 amino acids long. The germline gives CDR1 MNHEY, CDR2 SMNVEV (reference sequence). The CDR3 DNA reads TGTGCCAGCAGCCACAGGGGATATGGCAATCAGCCCCAGCATTTT. Protein product: CASSHRGYGNQPQHF.

The CDR3 here is CASSGSGGPMIEAFF. CDR3 coding DNA: TGTGCCAGCAGCGGGAGCGGGGGGCCCATGATTGAAGCTTTCTTT. This sequence joins TRBV5-6 and TRBJ1-1; D is perhaps TRBD1 (6 bases). V was cut by 4 bases and J by 7 bases, with 20 bases left in between. The CDR3 runs 15 residues. Germline V gene lookup returns CDR1 SGHDT and CDR2 YYEEEE.

The chain is built from TRBV9 and TRBJ2-3, with 10 bases lining up with TRBD1. Germline CDR1 reads SGDLS; CDR2 reads YYNGEE. The V and J ends lost 4 bases and 2 bases, in that order; junction bases with no gene match: 13. The CDR3 sequence is 18 residues long. The CDR3 here is CASSSRGDRGQSTDTQYF. CDR3 DNA: TGTGCCAGCAGCTCTCGCGGGGACAGGGGCCAGTCCACAGATACGCAGTATTTT.

This clone was detected a few times. V usage is TRBV4-1 and J usage is TRBJ2-1; 8 nucleotides line up with TRBD2. The V and J ends lost 5 bases and 0 bases, in that order; junction bases with no gene match: 9. The CDR3 runs 17 residues. From germline, CDR1 is MGHRA and CDR2 YSYEKL. CDR3 in DNA: TGCGCCAGCAGCACCGACCCAGCGGGGGTCTCCTACAATGAGCAGTTCTTC. It encodes CASSTDPAGVSYNEQFF.

The chain is built from TRBV7-6 and TRBJ2-7; TRBD1 matches 8 bases. Unmatched junction bases numbered 9, after V lost 5 bases and J lost 6 bases. Germline CDR1 is SGHVS and CDR2 is FNYEAQ. The CDR3 consists of 14 residues. The CDR3 DNA reads TGTGCCAGCAGCCCCCCCGGACAGGGCTGCGAGCAGTACTTC. Protein product: CASSPPGQGCEQYF.

This chain connects TRBV7-9 to TRBJ2-7; 7 positions match TRBD1. The germline V gene has CDR1 SEHNR and CDR2 FQNEAQ (reference sequence). CDR3 length: 17 residues. Trimming at V came to 1 base and at J to 2 bases, leaving 11 bases not matched to a gene. CDR3 nucleotide sequence: TGTGCCAGCAGCTTAGGCCGACAGGGTGGGGAGACCTACGAGCAGTACTTC. Its translation is CASSLGRQGGETYEQYF.

This chain connects TRBV15 to TRBJ2-6, with 11 bases identical to TRBD2. Germline loops: CDR1 LNHNV, CDR2 YYDKDF (reference sequence). The CDR3 sequence is 20 residues long. After removal of 0 bases from V and 0 bases from J, the junction contained 7 bases not matched to a gene. CDR3 in amino acids: CATSREGETSGVSGANVLTF. CDR3 nucleotide sequence: TGTGCCACCAGCAGAGAAGGGGAGACTAGCGGGGTCTCTGGGGCCAACGTCCTGACTTTC.

The genes are TRBV6-4 and TRBJ1-1; D is ambiguous. CDR1 is MRHNA and CDR2 is SNTAGT in the germline V gene. V gave up 8 bases and J gave up 0 bases, with 22 bases separating them. The CDR3 totals 17 residues. For the CDR3, the DNA is TGTGCCAGCTGGTACGGACTACAAGAAACAATGAACACTGAAGCTTTCTTT. Translated, it gives CASWYGLQETMNTEAFF.

The chain joins TRBV11-3 to TRBJ1-5; D call uncertain. Germline loops: CDR1 SGHNT, CDR2 YENEEA. V shed 5 bases and J shed 4 bases, with 18 bases lying between them. The CDR3 runs to 16 residues. DNA of the CDR3: TGTGCCAGCAGCCCTGAGGTCGCTTGTGTTAATCAGCCCCAGCATTTT. It translates to CASSPEVACVNQPQHF.

The chain uses TRBV6-5 and TRBJ1-4; TRBD1 agrees at 9 bases. CDR3 length equals 15 residues. V lost 6 bases and J lost 8; bases outside the gene matches: 10. In germline, CDR1 is MNHEY, CDR2 SVGAGI. For the CDR3, the DNA is TGTGCCAGCAGGCGGGACAGGGATCCACAGGAAAAACTGTTTTTT. This gives the protein CASRRDRDPQEKLFF.

The rearrangement joins TRBV10-3 to TRBJ2-7; 7 bases line up with TRBD1. CDR1 and CDR2 from the germline V gene are ENHRY and SYGVKD. CDR3 size: 12 residues. V lost 10 bases and J lost 5; bases outside the gene matches: 8. CDR3 amino acids: CATRQGVDEQYF. The CDR3 bases are TGTGCCACCCGACAGGGAGTCGACGAGCAGTACTTC.

The rearrangement uses TRBV27 and TRBJ2-1, with D perhaps matching TRBD2 (7 bases). Germline-derived CDR1 and CDR2 are MNHEY and SMNVEV (reference sequence). V lost 1 base, J lost 6 bases, and 19 bases lay in between. The CDR3 is 17 residues long. The CDR3 DNA is TGTGCCAGCAGTTTATGCCCGGAGGGGGGGATCGGCAATGAGCAGTTCTTC. As protein: CASSLCPEGGIGNEQFF.

This rearrangement joins TRBV25-1 to TRBJ1-1, with D perhaps matching TRBD1 (5 bases). With 5 bases removed from V and 1 base from J, the gap between germline ends came to 8 bases. The CDR3 extends over 13 amino acids. In germline, CDR1 is MGHDK, CDR2 SYGVNS. The CDR3 spells CASSHRGNTEAFF. CDR3 DNA: TGTGCCAGCAGTCATAGGGGGAACACTGAAGCTTTCTTT. The whole variable domain, remainder taken from reference TRBV25-1 and TRBJ1-1, is EADIYQTPRYLVIGTGKKITLECSQTMGHDKMYWYQQDPGMELHLIHYSYGVNSTEKGDLSSESTVSRIRTEHFPLTLESARPSHTSQYLCASSHRGNTEAFFGQGTRLTVV.

The chain links TRBV14 to TRBJ1-2; no firm D call. Germline CDR1 SGHDN, CDR2 FVKESK. CDR3 length: 15 residues. The V and J ends lost 1 base and 0 bases respectively, with 9 bases between them. The CDR3 protein is CASSQGGIPNYGYTF. As DNA, the CDR3 is TGTGCCAGCAGCCAAGGAGGGATCCCTAACTATGGCTACACCTTC.

CDR3 DNA: TGTGCCAGCAGCACCGTACTAGCGGGCCGCACAGATACGCAGTATTTT. The encoded protein is CASSTVLAGRTDTQYF. The chain links TRBV5-4 to TRBJ2-3; 9 positions match TRBD2. The CDR3 is made up of 16 amino acids. Looked up from germline, CDR1 is SGHNT and CDR2 is YYREEE (reference sequence). V shed 4 bases and J 1 base; nucleotides not matched to a gene: 7.

The chain couples TRBV4-3 to TRBJ2-1, with 10 positions matching TRBD2. The V gene's germline CDR1 is LGHNA and CDR2 YSLEER. J was trimmed by 3 bases and V by 1 base; bases with no gene match: 12. The CDR3 is 19 residues long. CDR3 protein: CASSQADARGLADYNEQFF. CDR3 DNA sequence: TGCGCCAGCAGCCAAGCCGACGCGAGAGGACTAGCGGACTACAATGAGCAGTTCTTC.

V gene TRBV4-1 combines with J gene TRBJ2-5, with a tentative D call TRBD1 (6 bases). The CDR3 runs to 15 residues. Germline assignment: CDR1 MGHRA and CDR2 YSYEKL. Trimming pared 4 bases from V and 3 bases from J, leaving 15 bases between. The CDR3 coding sequence is TGCGCCAGCAGCCCCCGACAGGTCACTGAAGAGACCCAGTACTTC. It is translated as CASSPRQVTEETQYF.

The table lists this clone with a count of one. V gene TRBV5-5 combines with J gene TRBJ2-4, with 9 nucleotides matching TRBD1. The CDR3 is 14 residues long. In germline, CDR1 is SGHKS, CDR2 YYEKEE (reference sequence). Losses at the gene ends were 3 bases for V and 3 bases for J; bases not matched to a gene: 1. This chain's CDR3 is CASSSGQGKNIQYF. In DNA form, the CDR3 reads TGTGCCAGCAGCTCGGGACAGGGCAAAAACATTCAGTACTTC.

The chain employs TRBV7-2 and TRBJ2-3, with TRBD2 identical over 8 bases. The V segment lost 3 bases and the J segment 5 bases; nucleotides outside the gene matches: 10. The CDR3 spans 16 residues. Germline V gene data show CDR1 as SGHTA and CDR2 as FQGNSA. Written as DNA, the CDR3 is TGTGCCAGCAGCTTCTCGGGGGGGCCCCCCGGAGATACGCAGTATTTT. Its translation: CASSFSGGPPGDTQYF.